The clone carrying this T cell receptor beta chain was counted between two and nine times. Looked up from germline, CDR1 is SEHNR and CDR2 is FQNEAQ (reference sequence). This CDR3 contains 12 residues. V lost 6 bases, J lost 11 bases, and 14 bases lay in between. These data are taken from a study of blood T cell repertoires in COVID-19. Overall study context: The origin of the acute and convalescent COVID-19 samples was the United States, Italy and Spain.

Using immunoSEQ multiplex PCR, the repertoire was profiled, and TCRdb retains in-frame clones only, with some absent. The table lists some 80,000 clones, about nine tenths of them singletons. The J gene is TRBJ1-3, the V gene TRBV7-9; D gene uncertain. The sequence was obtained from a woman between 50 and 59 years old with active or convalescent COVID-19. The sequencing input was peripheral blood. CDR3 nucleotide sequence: TGTGCCAGCAGACTCGACGGACTCCCCATATATTTT. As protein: CASRLDGLPIYF.